This TCR beta chain was identified in a study of CD8 T cells in ankylosing spondylitis. In this sample, this clonotype turned up a few times. The target antigen is unknown. TCRdb reprocessed the 5' RACE reads via MiXCR and lists one record per CDR3 protein. The table has 130,000 or so distinct CDR3 sequences, roughly 18% seen once. V was shortened by 0 bases and J by 12 bases, with 17 bases between the two germline ends. This CDR3 has 13 amino acids. Germline-derived CDR1 and CDR2 are SQVTM and ANQGSEA. The study's findings and limits: Typical of ankylosing spondylitis blood, it appeared, was a TCR beta motif of eight highly homologous variants.

This clonotype originated in a male donor with ankylosing spondylitis. This sequence joins TRBV29-1 and TRBJ1-2, with a weak D call TRBD1 (6 bases). The specimen sequenced was blood, either unsorted or a sorted T cell fraction (not recorded which). The CDR3 loop is CSVEEGIQGGNTF. The CDR3, as DNA: TGCAGCGTTGAAGAAGGGATACAAGGGGGGAACACCTTC.